This entry concerns a single TCR beta chain. Its antigen is unidentified. The sample is drawn from a study of response to subunit inactivated influenza vaccine. TCRdb passed the RT-PCR reads through MiXCR, listing each CDR3 protein once. The table includes over 150,000 distinct CDR3 sequences, around 8.8% detected once. The study, taken as a whole, reports: With each seasonal influenza vaccination, the authors suggested, few new T cells are recruited.

This TCR was recovered from a man aged 50 to 60 who received an inactivated influenza vaccine. The material was non-naive T cells sorted from PBMCs, obtained on the day of vaccination.

The CDR3 loop reads CSATISGRATDTQYF. In DNA form, the CDR3 reads TGCAGTGCAACGATTAGCGGGAGGGCCACAGATACGCAGTATTTT. The chain is built from TRBV20-1 and TRBJ2-3; 11 bases align to TRBD2. The CDR3 has 15 residues. V trimming: 6 bases; J trimming: 2 bases; junction bases outside the gene matches: 7. Looked up from germline, CDR1 is DFQATT and CDR2 is SNEGSKA (reference sequence).